This T cell receptor beta chain was recorded in a study of control samples from healthy donors and cancer patients. Sequencing was performed with immunoSEQ multiplex PCR; in TCRdb, only in-frame clones are kept and a portion is missing. The sample comprises about 150,000 clones, over 90% of which are singletons, and about 2.4% rests with the top ten. The CDR3 contains 14 residues. Trimming cost V 6 bases and J 3 bases, with 12 bases left between them. Germline values: CDR1 MNHEY, CDR2 SVGEGT. The chain employs TRBV6-2 or TRBV6-3 and TRBJ2-4, with a weak D call TRBD2 (6 bases). The sequence was collected from a man aged 45 to 65 in good health. Sample: blood. CDR3 nucleotide sequence: TGTGCCAGCAGCCCCGGACTAAACAAAAACATTCAGTACTTC. It is translated as CASSPGLNKNIQYF.